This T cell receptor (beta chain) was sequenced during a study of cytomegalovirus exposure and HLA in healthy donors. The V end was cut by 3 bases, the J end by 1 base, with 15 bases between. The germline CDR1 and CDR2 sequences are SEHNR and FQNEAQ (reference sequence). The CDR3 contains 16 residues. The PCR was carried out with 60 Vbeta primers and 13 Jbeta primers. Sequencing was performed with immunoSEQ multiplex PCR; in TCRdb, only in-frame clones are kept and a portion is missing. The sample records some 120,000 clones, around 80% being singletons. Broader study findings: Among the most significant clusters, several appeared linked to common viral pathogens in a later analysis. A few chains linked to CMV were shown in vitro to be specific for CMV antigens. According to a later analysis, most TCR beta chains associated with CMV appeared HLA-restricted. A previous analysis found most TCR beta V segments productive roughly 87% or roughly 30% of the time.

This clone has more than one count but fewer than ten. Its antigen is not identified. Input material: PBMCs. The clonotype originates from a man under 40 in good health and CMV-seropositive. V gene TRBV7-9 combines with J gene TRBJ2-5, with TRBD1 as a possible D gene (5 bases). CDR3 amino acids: CASSLGKTVRQETQYF. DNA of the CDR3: TGTGCCAGCAGCTTGGGAAAGACAGTCCGCCAAGAGACCCAGTACTTC.